This T cell receptor (beta chain) was sequenced during a study of control samples from healthy donors and cancer patients. Measured with immunoSEQ multiplex PCR; TCRdb has only the in-frame clones, and not every one. The data contain 160,000 or so clones, 90% to 95% of them singletons. Notes on this clone: Other DNA sequences in the same sample also yield this CDR3.

The CDR3 runs 14 residues. From germline, CDR1 is LNHDA and CDR2 SQIVND (reference sequence). V dropped 3 bases and J dropped 1 base, with 7 bases sitting between them. Sequencing used blood. The chain joins TRBV19 to TRBJ1-5; D remains unclear. The source of this sequence is a woman between 40 and 55 years old in good health. The CDR3 nucleotides read TGTGCCAGTAGTATCGGCGGAAGCAATCAGCCCCAGCATTTT. Amino acid sequence: CASSIGGSNQPQHF.